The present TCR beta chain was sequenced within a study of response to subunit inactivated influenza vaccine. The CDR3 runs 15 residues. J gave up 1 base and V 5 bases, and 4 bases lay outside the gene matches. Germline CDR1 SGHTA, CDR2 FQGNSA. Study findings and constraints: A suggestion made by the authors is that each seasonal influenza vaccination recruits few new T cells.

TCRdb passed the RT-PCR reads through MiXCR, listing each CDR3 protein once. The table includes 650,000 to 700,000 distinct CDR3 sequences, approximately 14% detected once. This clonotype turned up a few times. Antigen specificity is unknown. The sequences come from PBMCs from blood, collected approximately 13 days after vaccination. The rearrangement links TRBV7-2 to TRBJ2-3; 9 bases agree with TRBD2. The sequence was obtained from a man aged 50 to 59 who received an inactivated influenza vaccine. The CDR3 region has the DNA TGTGCCAGCAGCGCTTGGACTAGCGGCACAGATACGCAGTATTTT. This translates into CASSAWTSGTDTQYF. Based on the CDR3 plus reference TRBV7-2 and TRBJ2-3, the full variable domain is GAGVSQSPSNKVTEKGKDVELRCDPISGHTALYWYRQSLGQGLEFLIYFQGNSAPDKSGLPSDRFSAERTGGSVSTLTIQRTQQEDSAVYLCASSAWTSGTDTQYFGPGTRLTVL.